This TCR beta chain was found in a study of identical twins. General observations from the study: Whereas memory repertoires showed no such difference, abundant cord blood beta clonotypes carried fewer insertions.

CDR1 and CDR2 (germline): SGHRS, YFSETQ. The CDR3 is made up of 16 amino acids. With V trimmed by 4 bases and J by 4 bases, 10 bases remained unmatched. MiXCR was run by TCRdb on the 5' RACE reads, yielding one entry per CDR3 protein. The sample records 280,000 or so distinct CDR3 sequences, about 8.3% being singletons. A word on this clonotype: Its target is not known.

The data also belong to a second study, concerning yellow fever vaccine responses in identical twins.

This clonotype was sampled from a woman between 18 and 29 years old in good health. The rearrangement links TRBV5-1 to TRBJ2-1; 8 bases agree with TRBD2. Input material: memory (CD45RO+) T cells sorted from blood. CDR3 amino acids: CASSLLLAGLYNEQFF. Written as DNA, the CDR3 is TGCGCCAGCAGCCTCCTCCTAGCGGGCCTATACAATGAGCAGTTCTTC.